This is a list of T cell receptor beta chains from one sample in a study of blood T cell repertoires in COVID-19. The assay was immunoSEQ multiplex PCR, and TCRdb's table has in-frame clones only and misses some. Among roughly 190,000 clones listed, about 86% were seen once. Sequenced sample: peripheral blood. The receptors stem from a man between 18 and 29 years old with active or convalescent COVID-19. The CDR3 runs from the conserved cysteine through the conserved F or W. D genes are given only for firm matches. Size is omitted from some rows. Given values are once, few, many or a class for expanded clones.

size,J,V,D,CDR3,DNA
.,TRBJ2-5,TRBV5-6,.,CASSSQETQYF,TGTGCCAGCAGCTCTCAAGAGACCCAGTACTTC
.,TRBJ1-2,TRBV11-2,.,CASSLGAFRQDSYGYTF,TGTGCCAGCAGCTTAGGCGCTTTTCGACAGGACTCCTATGGCTACACCTTC
.,TRBJ2-1,TRBV5-1,TRBD1,CASSDQGARGNEQFF,TGCGCCAGCAGCGACCAGGGGGCGCGGGGCAATGAGCAGTTCTTC
.,TRBJ1-3,TRBV5-1,.,CASSLGLIHSGNTIYF,TGCGCCAGCAGCCTGGGACTTATTCACTCTGGAAACACCATATATTTT
.,TRBJ1-1,TRBV12-3/TRBV12-4,TRBD1,CASTGTGGRRAFF,TGTGCCAGCACCGGGACAGGGGGGAGGCGAGCTTTCTTT
.,TRBJ2-7,TRBV4-1,TRBD2,CASSPYGGGPTYEQYF,TGCGCCAGCAGCCCATATGGCGGGGGGCCTACCTACGAGCAGTACTTC
few,TRBJ2-1,TRBV5-4,.,CASSLQTTEQFF,TGTGCCAGCAGCTTACAGACGACGGAGCAGTTCTTC
.,TRBJ1-2,TRBV19,TRBD1,CASTLGTGRGYTF,TGTGCCAGTACCCTCGGGACAGGAAGAGGCTACACCTTC
.,TRBJ1-5,TRBV5-4,.,CASSSGGVNQPQHF,TGTGCCAGCAGCTCCGGAGGGGTCAATCAGCCCCAGCATTTT
.,TRBJ1-4,TRBV7-9,TRBD1,CASSPHTGGANEKLFF,TGTGCCAGCAGCCCACACACAGGGGGCGCGAATGAAAAACTGTTTTTT
.,TRBJ1-5,TRBV19,TRBD1,CASSGRRDRGNQPQHF,TGTGCCAGTAGTGGGCGAAGGGACAGGGGCAATCAGCCCCAGCATTTT
once,TRBJ1-2,TRBV24-1,.,CATSPNEKQGHYGYTF,TGTGCCACCAGTCCAAATGAGAAACAGGGCCACTATGGCTACACCTTC
once,TRBJ2-7,TRBV19,TRBD1,CASSMDRLPTYEQYF,TGTGCCAGTAGTATGGACAGGCTTCCCACCTACGAGCAGTACTTC
.,TRBJ2-7,TRBV21-1,.,CASSGQGVCEQYF,TGTGCCAGCAGCGGGCAGGGGGTGTGCGAGCAGTACTTC
.,TRBJ1-1,TRBV6-2/TRBV6-3,TRBD1,CASSFRDRGLKPPEAFF,TGTGCCAGCAGTTTCCGGGACAGGGGGCTTAAACCCCCTGAAGCTTTCTTT
once,TRBJ1-1,TRBV30,.,CAWTVDSLNTEAFF,TGTGCCTGGACGGTGGACAGCTTGAACACTGAAGCTTTCTTT
.,TRBJ2-2,TRBV5-1,TRBD1,CASSLAGQGADSGELFF,TGCGCCAGCAGCTTGGCCGGACAGGGGGCAGATTCCGGGGAGCTGTTTTTT
.,TRBJ1-2,TRBV7-9,TRBD1,CASSPTNDRVLHGYTF,TGTGCCAGCAGCCCTACCAACGACAGGGTTTTACATGGCTACACCTTC
.,TRBJ1-2,TRBV27,TRBD1,CASSFRTGENYGYTF,TGTGCCAGCAGTTTCCGGACAGGGGAAAACTATGGCTACACCTTC
.,TRBJ1-1,TRBV7-9,TRBD1,CAIQGVLAFF,TGTGCAATTCAGGGGGTTCTTGCTTTCTTT
.,TRBJ1-3,TRBV19,.,CATGEGRGNTIYF,TGTGCCACGGGGGAGGGGCGCGGAAACACCATATATTTT
.,TRBJ1-1,TRBV27,TRBD1,CASSILRGEMNTEAFF,TGTGCCAGCAGTATCCTCAGGGGGGAAATGAACACTGAAGCTTTCTTT
.,TRBJ1-6,TRBV6-6,.,CASRQTESSYNSPLHF,TGTGCCAGCAGGCAGACAGAGAGCTCCTATAATTCACCCCTCCACTTT
.,TRBJ2-1,TRBV4-3,TRBD2,CASSQGLASSSYNEQFF,TGCGCCAGCAGCCAAGGACTAGCGTCGAGCTCCTACAATGAGCAGTTCTTC
.,TRBJ2-7,TRBV24-1,TRBD1,CATSDHAGTGAYEQYF,TGTGCCACCAGTGATCACGCCGGGACAGGGGCCTACGAGCAGTACTTC
.,TRBJ1-2,TRBV7-2,.,CASSSATGTTNYGYTF,TGTGCCAGCAGCTCGGCGACCGGGACAACTAACTATGGCTACACCTTC